Each of the 15 T cell receptor beta chains below was sequenced from the same sample in a study of blood T cell repertoires in COVID-19. Profiling relied on immunoSEQ multiplex PCR, and the TCRdb table lists in-frame clones only, not all of them. This table has 200,000 to 250,000 clones, roughly 90% appearing once. Material: peripheral blood. The source of these receptors is a man aged 65 to 85 with acute or convalescent COVID-19.

The chain links TRBV5-1 to TRBJ1-6; D is undetermined. The CDR3 contains 14 residues. Germline CDR1 reads SGHRS; CDR2 reads YFSETQ. V lost 0 bases to trimming and J lost 7 bases, with 8 bases between them. Here the CDR3 reads CASSLVTLNSPLHF. CDR3 nucleotides: TGCGCCAGCAGCTTGGTGACTCTGAATTCACCCCTCCACTTT.

This clone was seen only once. The chain joins TRBV6-6 to TRBJ2-3; possibly TRBD2 for D (6 bases). CDR1 is MNHNY, CDR2 SVGAGI, per germline (reference sequence). With 6 bases removed from V and 1 base from J, the gap between germline ends came to 14 bases. The CDR3 is 15 amino acids. The CDR3 reads CASSKPLAGTDTQYF. The CDR3, as DNA: TGTGCCAGCAGCAAGCCACTAGCCGGCACAGATACGCAGTATTTT.

This clone was observed a few times. V and J are TRBV2 and TRBJ1-2; TRBD1 matches 7 bases. The CDR3 is 15 residues long. V lost 0 bases and J lost 6; bases outside the gene matches: 7. Germline values: CDR1 SNHLY, CDR2 FYNNEI. CDR3 in amino acids: CASSEAFGQGDGYTF. The CDR3 bases are TGTGCCAGCAGTGAAGCTTTTGGGCAGGGGGATGGCTACACCTTC.

This sequence joins TRBV25-1 and TRBJ2-2; a possible D gene is TRBD2 (6 bases). Between the trimmed V and J ends, which lost 8 bases and 7 bases, there was a span of 8 bases. The CDR3 is made up of 11 amino acids. Germline V gene data show CDR1 as MGHDK and CDR2 as SYGVNS. CDR3 nucleotide sequence: TGTGCCAGCCGGGGGTACGGGGAGCTGTTTTTT. Its protein is CASRGYGELFF.

V gene TRBV7-2 combines with J gene TRBJ2-2; 12 bases are a match to TRBD2. Germline trimming cut 5 bases from V and 7 bases from J; bases unmatched to any gene: 8. This CDR3 spans 16 amino acids. Per germline, CDR1 SGHTA and CDR2 FQGNSA. The CDR3, as DNA: TGTGCCAGCAGCCAGCAGGGGACTAGCGGGTACGGGGAGCTGTTTTTT. Its translation: CASSQQGTSGYGELFF. The whole variable domain, remainder taken from reference TRBV7-2 and TRBJ2-2, is GAGVSQSPSNKVTEKGKDVELRCDPISGHTALYWYRQSLGQGLEFLIYFQGNSAPDKSGLPSDRFSAERTGGSVSTLTIQRTQQEDSAVYLCASSQQGTSGYGELFFGEGSRLTVL.

This clone was seen once. The chain employs TRBV28 and TRBJ2-1, with D possibly being TRBD2 (5 bases). CDR1 and CDR2 from the germline V gene are MDHEN and SYDVKM. The V end lost 5 bases, the J end lost 2 bases, and 16 bases lay between the germline ends. This CDR3 comprises 16 residues. The CDR3 here is CASSPSGRNTYNEQFF. In nucleotides, the CDR3 is TGTGCCAGCAGTCCTTCGGGAAGGAACACCTACAATGAGCAGTTCTTC.

The V call is TRBV28, the J call TRBJ1-3, with 9 positions matching TRBD1. Germline CDR1 reads MDHEN; CDR2 reads SYDVKM. V gave up 5 bases and J gave up 3 bases; unmatched junction bases: 8. The CDR3 has 16 amino acids. For the CDR3, the DNA is TGTGCCAGCAGTCCCCGACAGGGGGTACTTGGAAACACCATATATTTT. Translation: CASSPRQGVLGNTIYF. The complete variable domain, with remaining parts taken from reference TRBV28 and TRBJ1-3, reads DVKVTQSSRYLVKRTGEKVFLECVQDMDHENMFWYRQDPGLGLRLIYFSYDVKMKEKGDIPEGYSVSREKKERFSLILESASTNQTSMYLCASSPRQGVLGNTIYFGEGSWLTVV.

DNA for the CDR3: TGTGCCAGCAGTGTAGGACAGCTGGCCTACGAGCAGTACTTC. Its translation: CASSVGQLAYEQYF. V usage is TRBV25-1 and J usage is TRBJ2-7; TRBD1 is a possible D gene (6 bases). The CDR3 contains 14 residues. In germline, CDR1 is MGHDK, CDR2 SYGVNS. The V gene lost 4 bases and the J gene lost 2 bases, with 12 bases spanning the gap.

The genes are TRBV6-5 and TRBJ2-1; 9 bases agree with TRBD2. The CDR3 has 13 amino acids. The V segment lost 7 bases and the J segment 15 bases; nucleotides outside the gene matches: 13. Germline values: CDR1 MNHEY, CDR2 SVGAGI. CDR3 protein: CASTSGTRFPWFF. The DNA of the CDR3 is TGTGCCAGCACTAGCGGGACCCGCTTCCCCTGGTTCTTC.

The chain recombines TRBV6-6 with TRBJ1-3; 10 positions agree with TRBD1. The ends lost 7 bases at V and 3 bases at J; junction bases unmatched: 9. CDR1 MNHNY and CDR2 SVGAGI come from the germline V gene (reference sequence). The CDR3 covers 16 residues. CDR3 region: CASISDDRGLGNTIYF. CDR3 DNA: TGTGCCAGCATCTCCGACGACAGGGGGCTTGGAAACACCATATATTTT.

The genes are TRBV29-1 and TRBJ2-3, with D tentatively TRBD2 (6 bases). The length of the CDR3 is 14 residues. V dropped 4 bases and J dropped 1 base, with 12 bases sitting between them. Germline values: CDR1 SQVTM, CDR2 ANQGSEA. The CDR3 region has the DNA TGCAGCGTTGGGGGGGAAAGTGGCACAGATACGCAGTATTTT. As protein: CSVGGESGTDTQYF.

The CDR3 sequence: CATSDLNRNGGYTF. The CDR3 region has the DNA TGTGCCACCAGTGATTTAAACAGGAATGGAGGCTACACCTTC. V gene TRBV24-1 combines with J gene TRBJ1-2; possible D gene TRBD1, 5 bases. In germline, CDR1 is KGHDR, CDR2 SFDVKD. This CDR3 has 14 residues. V gave up 1 base and J gave up 8 bases, with 13 bases separating them.

This clone was counted ten times or more. The J gene is TRBJ1-5, the V gene TRBV6-2 or TRBV6-3, with 9 bases identical to TRBD1. The CDR3 covers 16 residues. Germline assignment: CDR1 MNHEY and CDR2 SVGEGT. V shed 2 bases, J shed 5 bases, and the junction held 7 bases outside the gene matches. CDR3 in amino acids: CASSYGPGQGHQPQHF. The CDR3 DNA follows: TGTGCCAGCAGTTACGGCCCGGGACAGGGCCATCAGCCCCAGCATTTT.

The chain joins TRBV5-4 to TRBJ2-1; 13 nucleotides align to TRBD2. This CDR3 has 15 residues. The germline CDR1 and CDR2 sequences are SGHNT and YYREEE (reference sequence). J lost 4 bases, V lost 6 bases, and 4 bases had no gene match. CDR3 DNA sequence: TGTGCCAGCAAGGGGACTAGCGGGATATACAATGAGCAGTTCTTC. Protein sequence: CASKGTSGIYNEQFF. The whole variable domain, remainder taken from reference TRBV5-4 and TRBJ2-1, is ETGVTQSPTHLIKTRGQQVTLRCSSQSGHNTVSWYQQALGQGPQFIFQYYREEENGRGNFPPRFSGLQFPNYSSELNVNALELDDSALYLCASKGTSGIYNEQFFGPGTRLTVL.

V and J are TRBV9 and TRBJ2-1; 11 bases fit TRBD2. Trimming removed 0 bases from V and 0 bases from J; junction bases left unmatched: 11. The germline V gene encodes CDR1 SGDLS and CDR2 YYNGEE. This CDR3 has 20 residues. The CDR3 protein is CASSVAIGSGRVGSYNEQFF. The DNA for the CDR3 is TGTGCCAGCAGCGTAGCTATAGGTAGCGGGAGGGTGGGCTCCTACAATGAGCAGTTCTTC.